One T cell receptor (beta chain) is described in this entry. Its specificity is not known. This record belongs to a study of cytomegalovirus exposure and HLA in healthy donors. Study findings and constraints: Through in vitro validation, three CMV-associated chains were shown to be specific for CMV antigens. Reports showed the classifier diagnosing cytomegalovirus status with high specificity and sensitivity.

From germline, CDR1 is MGHRA and CDR2 YSYEKL. CDR3 length: 19 residues. V lost 4 bases and J 0 bases, leaving 19 bases between the germline ends. Profiled with immunoSEQ multiplex PCR; TCRdb holds only in-frame clones, not every one. The table lists hundreds of thousands of clones, 86% of them singletons, with 0.83% in the top ten. The specimen sequenced was PBMCs. The chain couples TRBV4-1 to TRBJ2-6, with TRBD1 as a possible D gene (6 bases). This sequence was found in a woman aged 18-29 years in good health and CMV-seronegative. CDR3 in amino acids: CASSRKQGPDYSGANVLTF. Written as DNA, the CDR3 is TGCGCCAGCAGCCGAAAACAGGGTCCCGATTACTCTGGGGCCAACGTCCTGACTTTC.